The rows below give T cell receptor beta chains drawn from one sample of a study of cytotoxic CD8 clonotypes in ibrutinib-treated CLL. Profiling relied on immunoSEQ multiplex PCR, and the TCRdb table lists in-frame clones only, not all of them. The sample shows tens of thousands of clones, 55% to 65% of them seen only once. This sample comprised PBMCs, obtained after 24 months of ibrutinib treatment. The source is a human donor with chronic lymphocytic leukemia. The CDR3 runs from the conserved cysteine through the conserved F or W. A D gene is named only where the DNA matches it firmly. Size is omitted from some rows. Given values are once, few, many or a class for expanded clones.

>-|TRBV30|-|TRBJ2-3|14
CAWSVWGRFDTQYF
TGTGCCTGGAGTGTATGGGGGAGGTTTGATACGCAGTATTTT
>TRBD1|TRBV7-2|-|TRBJ2-2|15
CASSPGTGNTGELFF
TGTGCCAGCAGCCCTGGGACAGGGAACACCGGGGAGCTGTTTTTT
>TRBD1|TRBV7-8|-|TRBJ1-3|17
CASSLATNRGGGNTIYF
TGTGCCAGCAGCTTAGCCACGAACAGGGGCGGTGGAAACACCATATATTTT
>-|TRBV15|-|TRBJ2-5|13
CATSNQIQETQYF
TGTGCCACCAGCAACCAGATCCAAGAGACCCAGTACTTC
>TRBD2|TRBV5-1|-|TRBJ2-1|13
CASSPGGAGHQFF
TGCGCCAGCAGCCCGGGAGGCGCGGGGCACCAGTTCTTC
>-|TRBV6-1|-|TRBJ1-4|14
CASKRGATMEKLFF
TGTGCCAGCAAGCGCGGAGCCACCATGGAAAAACTGTTTTTT
>TRBD2|TRBV19|once|TRBJ2-1|19
CASSPRLAGGPGSYNEQFF
TGTGCCAGTAGCCCTAGGCTAGCGGGAGGGCCAGGGTCCTACAATGAGCAGTTCTTC
>-|TRBV13|-|TRBJ2-3|14
CASSWAGAGNTQYF
TGTGCCAGCAGCTGGGCAGGGGCGGGAAATACGCAGTATTTT
>TRBD2|TRBV18|once|TRBJ2-1|15
CASSPGLAGVIEQFF
TGTGCCAGCTCACCGGGACTAGCGGGAGTAATTGAGCAGTTCTTC
>-|TRBV6-1|-|TRBJ2-1|17
CASSGHWDFSSYNEQFF
TGTGCCAGCAGTGGGCATTGGGACTTTTCCTCCTACAATGAGCAGTTCTTC